Listed here are 10 T cell receptor beta chains from one sample, sequenced in a study of regulatory T cells in long-lasting Graves disease. Libraries of TCR beta came from iRepertoire HTBI primers plus Arm-PCR of CDR3 regions. MiXCR, applied by TCRdb to the multiplex PCR reads, yields one record per CDR3 protein. The table records 350,000 to 400,000 distinct CDR3 sequences, around 15% of them present only once. Time point defined: newly diagnosed GD, antithyroid drugs for less than 3 months. The TCR library used RNA extracted from PBMCs. The material was peripheral blood mononuclear cells (PBMCs), obtained at new diagnosis, from a patient treated with antithyroid drugs. These receptors came from a female donor with Graves disease.

In its sample, this clonotype was seen once. The chain employs TRBV18 and TRBJ2-1, with D perhaps matching TRBD1 or TRBD2 (5 bases each). Germline V CDR1 and CDR2: KGHSH, LQKENI. V dropped 3 bases and J dropped 6 bases, with 18 bases sitting between them. CDR3 length equals 16 residues. The DNA for the CDR3 is TGTGCCAGCTCACCCCCGGGGCCCACACTCTCCAATGAGCAGTTCTTC. Its translation is CASSPPGPTLSNEQFF. Full variable domain (rest looked up from reference TRBV18 and TRBJ2-1): NAGVMQNPRHLVRRRGQEARLRCSPMKGHSHVYWYRQLPEEGLKFMVYLQKENIIDESGMPKERFSAEFPKEGPSILRIQQVVRGDSAAYFCASSPPGPTLSNEQFFGPGTRLTVL.

This clonotype was counted many times. Here the CDR3 DNA reads TGTGCCAGCTCACCAACCCCGGGCGTAAGCGAGCAGTACTTC. Its protein product is CASSPTPGVSEQYF. The rearrangement links TRBV18 to TRBJ2-7, with D unclear. The CDR3 is 14 residues long. Trimming took 2 bases from V and 6 from J, leaving 14 bases between them. CDR1 and CDR2 (germline): KGHSH, LQKENI.

This clonotype came up many times. The V and J genes are TRBV20-1 and TRBJ1-1, with 8 bases fitting TRBD1. CDR3 length: 12 amino acids. V was clipped by 5 bases and J by 4 bases; unmatched bases: 3. The V gene's germline CDR1 is DFQATT and CDR2 SNEGSKA (reference sequence). CDR3 sequence reads: CSAHTGGTEAFF. DNA of the CDR3: TGCAGTGCTCACACAGGGGGCACTGAAGCTTTCTTT.

This clonotype was counted at least ten times. The rearrangement uses TRBV12-3 or TRBV12-4 and TRBJ2-7; TRBD1 matches 9 bases. Trimming at V came to 6 bases and at J to 2 bases, leaving 2 bases not matched to a gene. This CDR3 is built from 13 residues. The CDR3 spells CASRGTGPYEQYF. The CDR3, as DNA: TGTGCCAGCAGGGGGACAGGGCCCTACGAGCAGTACTTC.

This clonotype was observed many times. The CDR3 is CASSRGAGDDNEQFF. CDR3 DNA: TGTGCCAGCAGCCGGGGAGCGGGGGACGACAATGAGCAGTTCTTC. The gene calls are TRBV11-3 and TRBJ2-1; TRBD2 aligns across 8 bases. Germline V gene sequence: CDR1 SGHNT, CDR2 YENEEA. The V and J ends lost 5 bases and 5 bases, in that order; junction bases with no gene match: 8. The CDR3 covers 15 residues. The full variable domain, in which reference TRBV11-3 and TRBJ2-1 provide the parts outside the CDR3, is EAGVVQSPRYKIIEKKQPVAFWCNPISGHNTLYWYLQNLGQGPELLIRYENEEAVDDSQLPKDRFSAERLKGVDSTLKIQPAELGDSAVYLCASSRGAGDDNEQFFGPGTRLTVL.

This clonotype was counted many times. The V and J genes are TRBV6-1 and TRBJ2-1; perhaps TRBD1 as D (6 bases). This CDR3 has 16 residues. V was trimmed by 4 bases and J by 3 bases, leaving 16 bases between them. CDR1 MNHNS and CDR2 SASEGT come from the germline V gene. The DNA of the CDR3 is TGTGCCAGCAGTGCCACAGGGCTGGTCCTCTACAATGAGCAGTTCTTC. This translates into CASSATGLVLYNEQFF.

This clonotype was recorded many times. V usage is TRBV4-1 and J usage is TRBJ1-5, with D hard to call. This CDR3 comprises 13 residues. With 2 bases removed from V and 7 bases from J, the gap between germline ends came to 9 bases. Germline V lookup: CDR1 MGHRA, CDR2 YSYEKL. In nucleotides, the CDR3 is TGCGCCAGCAGCCAAAGCCCTTACCAGCCCCAGCATTTT. This sequence encodes CASSQSPYQPQHF.

The chain couples TRBV4-1 to TRBJ1-4; no definite D call. Germline CDR1 reads MGHRA; CDR2 reads YSYEKL. V was clipped by 0 bases and J by 8 bases, with 13 bases between them. The CDR3 length is 15 residues. Written as DNA, the CDR3 is TGCGCCAGCAGCCAAGACCCAGGCGGAAGGGAAAAACTGTTTTTT. This encodes CASSQDPGGREKLFF.

This clonotype was seen at least ten times. The gene calls are TRBV6-4 and TRBJ2-2; possible D gene TRBD2, 6 bases. The CDR3 extends over 14 amino acids. V was trimmed by 0 bases and J by 9 bases, leaving 11 bases between them. Germline-derived CDR1 and CDR2 are MRHNA and SNTAGT. The CDR3 is CASSDSTSSRELFF. The CDR3 DNA follows: TGTGCCAGCAGTGACTCGACTAGTAGCCGGGAGCTGTTTTTT.

This clonotype occurred once. The chain uses TRBV2 and TRBJ1-1, with TRBD1 matching over 9 bases. The CDR3 contains 14 residues. CDR1 and CDR2 (germline): SNHLY, FYNNEI. V dropped 8 bases and J dropped 5; count of bases not matched to a gene: 9. The CDR3 reads CASLEGQGGTEAFF. CDR3 DNA sequence: TGTGCCAGCCTCGAGGGACAGGGCGGGACTGAAGCTTTCTTT.